Reported below is one TCR beta chain. The data originate from a study of blood T cell repertoires in COVID-19. Here immunoSEQ multiplex PCR was the method, and the copy in TCRdb shows in-frame clones only, minus some. The repertoire includes about 74,000 clones, 85% to 90% of them detected once, and nearly 5% sits in the top ten. V was cut by 0 bases and J by 6 bases, with 5 bases left in between. The CDR3 covers 12 residues. CDR1 is SGHRS, CDR2 YFSETQ, per germline. What was sequenced was peripheral blood. This TCR was recovered from a woman of 80 years or more with acute or convalescent COVID-19. This chain uses TRBV5-1 with TRBJ2-3; D gene ambiguous. DNA of the CDR3: TGCGCCAGCAGCTTGGAACGGGATACGCAGTATTTT. It yields the protein CASSLERDTQYF.